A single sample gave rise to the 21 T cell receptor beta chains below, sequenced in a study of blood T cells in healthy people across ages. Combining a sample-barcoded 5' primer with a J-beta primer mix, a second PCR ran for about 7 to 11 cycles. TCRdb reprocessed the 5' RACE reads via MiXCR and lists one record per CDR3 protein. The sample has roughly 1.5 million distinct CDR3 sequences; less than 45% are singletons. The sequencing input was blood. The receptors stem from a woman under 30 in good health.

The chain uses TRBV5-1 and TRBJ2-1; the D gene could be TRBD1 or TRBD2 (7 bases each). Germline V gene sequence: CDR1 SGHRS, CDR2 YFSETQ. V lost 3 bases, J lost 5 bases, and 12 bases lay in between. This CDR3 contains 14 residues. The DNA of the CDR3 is TGCGCCAGCAGCTCGGGGGGACAGAACAATGAGCAGTTCTTC. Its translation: CASSSGGQNNEQFF.

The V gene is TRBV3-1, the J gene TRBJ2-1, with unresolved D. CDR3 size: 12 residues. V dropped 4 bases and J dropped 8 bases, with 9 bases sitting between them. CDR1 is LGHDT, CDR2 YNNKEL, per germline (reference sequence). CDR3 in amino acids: CASSLRLHEQFF. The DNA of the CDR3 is TGTGCCAGCAGCCTACGTTTGCATGAGCAGTTCTTC.

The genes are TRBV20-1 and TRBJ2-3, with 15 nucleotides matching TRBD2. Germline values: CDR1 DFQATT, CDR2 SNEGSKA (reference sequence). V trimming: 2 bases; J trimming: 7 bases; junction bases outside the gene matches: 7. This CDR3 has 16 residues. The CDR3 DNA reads TGCAGTGCTAGACCGGGACTAGCGGGAGGCCTCTATACGCAGTATTTT. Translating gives CSARPGLAGGLYTQYF.

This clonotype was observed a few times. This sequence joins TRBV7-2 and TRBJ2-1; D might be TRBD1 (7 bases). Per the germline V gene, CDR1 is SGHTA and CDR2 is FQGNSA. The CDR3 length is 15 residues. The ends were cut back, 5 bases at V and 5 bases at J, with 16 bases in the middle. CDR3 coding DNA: TGTGCCAGCAGCCCGCAGGGGGGAGGAGACAATGAGCAGTTCTTC. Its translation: CASSPQGGGDNEQFF.

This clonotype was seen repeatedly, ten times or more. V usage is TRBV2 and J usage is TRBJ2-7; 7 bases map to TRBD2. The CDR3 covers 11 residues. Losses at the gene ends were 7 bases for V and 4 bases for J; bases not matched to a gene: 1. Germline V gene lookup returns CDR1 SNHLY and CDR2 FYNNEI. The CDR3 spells CASIGGYEQYF. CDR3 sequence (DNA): TGTGCCAGCATCGGGGGGTACGAGCAGTACTTC.

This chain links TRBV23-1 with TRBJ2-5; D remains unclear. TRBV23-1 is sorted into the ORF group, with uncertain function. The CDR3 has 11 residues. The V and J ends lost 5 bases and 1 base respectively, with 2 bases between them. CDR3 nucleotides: TGCGCCAGCAGTTGCCAAGAGACCCAGTACTTC. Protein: CASSCQETQYF.

The CDR3 region has the DNA TGCAGTGCTACTGGGGGAGGGCTCAAATGGGGCTACACCTTC. Its translation is CSATGGGLKWGYTF. This chain joins TRBV20-1 and TRBJ1-2; maybe TRBD1 (5 bases). Germline values: CDR1 DFQATT, CDR2 SNEGSKA (reference sequence). Trimming left V 4 bases short and J 8 bases short, with 20 bases between. This CDR3 has 14 residues.

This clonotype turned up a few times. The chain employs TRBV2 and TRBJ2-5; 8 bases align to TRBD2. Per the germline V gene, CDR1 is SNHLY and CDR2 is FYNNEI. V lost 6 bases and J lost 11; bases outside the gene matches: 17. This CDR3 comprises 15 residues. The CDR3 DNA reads TGTGCCAGCAGGCGACCCAGCGGGGGTGTGAATGAGCAGTACTTC. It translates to CASRRPSGGVNEQYF.

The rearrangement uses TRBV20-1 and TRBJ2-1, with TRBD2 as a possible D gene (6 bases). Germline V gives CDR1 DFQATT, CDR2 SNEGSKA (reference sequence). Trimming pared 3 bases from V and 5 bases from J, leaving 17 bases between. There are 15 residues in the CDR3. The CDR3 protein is CSASRVGRGHNEQFF. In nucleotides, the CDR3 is TGCAGTGCTAGTCGGGTCGGGAGAGGTCACAATGAGCAGTTCTTC.

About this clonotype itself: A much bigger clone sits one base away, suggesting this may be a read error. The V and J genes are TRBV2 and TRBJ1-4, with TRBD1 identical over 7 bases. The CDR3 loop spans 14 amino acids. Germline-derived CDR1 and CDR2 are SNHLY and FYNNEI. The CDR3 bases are TGTGCCAGCACTGGGACAGCAACTAGTGAAAAACTGTTTTTT. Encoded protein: CASTGTATSEKLFF.

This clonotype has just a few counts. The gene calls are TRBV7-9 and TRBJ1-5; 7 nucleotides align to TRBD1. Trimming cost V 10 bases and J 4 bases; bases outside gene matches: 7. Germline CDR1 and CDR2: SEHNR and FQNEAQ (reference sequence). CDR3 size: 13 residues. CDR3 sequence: CAIQTGQNQPQHF. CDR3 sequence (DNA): TGTGCCATCCAGACAGGGCAAAATCAGCCCCAGCATTTT.

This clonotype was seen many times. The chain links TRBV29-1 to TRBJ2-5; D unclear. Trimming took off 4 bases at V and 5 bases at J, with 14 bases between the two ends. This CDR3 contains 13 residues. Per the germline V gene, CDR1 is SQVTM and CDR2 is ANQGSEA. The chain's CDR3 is CSVVGRPRETQYF. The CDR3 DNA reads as TGCAGCGTTGTAGGTCGCCCTAGGGAGACCCAGTACTTC.

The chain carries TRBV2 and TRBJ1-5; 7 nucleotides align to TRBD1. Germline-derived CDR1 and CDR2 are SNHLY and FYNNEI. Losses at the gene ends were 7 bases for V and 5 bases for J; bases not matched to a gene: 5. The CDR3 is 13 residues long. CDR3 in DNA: TGTGCCAGCAAACGGACAGGCGATCAGCCCCAGCATTTT. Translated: CASKRTGDQPQHF. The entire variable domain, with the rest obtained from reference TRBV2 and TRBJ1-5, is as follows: EPEVTQTPSHQVTQMGQEVILRCVPISNHLYFYWYRQILGQKVEFLVSFYNNEISEKSEIFDDQFSVERPDGSNFTLKIRSTKLEDSAMYFCASKRTGDQPQHFGDGTRLSIL.

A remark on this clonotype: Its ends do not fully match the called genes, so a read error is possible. CDR3 sequence reads: CSAPDWGNSNRPQHF. The CDR3 DNA follows: TGCAGTGCCCCGGATTGGGGAAATAGCAATCGGCCCCAGCATTTT. The gene calls are TRBV20-1 and TRBJ1-5; D uncertain. In germline, CDR1 is DFQATT, CDR2 SNEGSKA (reference sequence). The CDR3 runs to 15 residues.

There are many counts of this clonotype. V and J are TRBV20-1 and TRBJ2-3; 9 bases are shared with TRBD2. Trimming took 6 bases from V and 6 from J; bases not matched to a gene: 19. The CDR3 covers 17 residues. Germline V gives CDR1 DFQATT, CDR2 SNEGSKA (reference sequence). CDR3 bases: TGCAGTGCCGAGCCGGATCTAGCGGGACTCTCTTCCGATACGCAGTATTTT. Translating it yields CSAEPDLAGLSSDTQYF.

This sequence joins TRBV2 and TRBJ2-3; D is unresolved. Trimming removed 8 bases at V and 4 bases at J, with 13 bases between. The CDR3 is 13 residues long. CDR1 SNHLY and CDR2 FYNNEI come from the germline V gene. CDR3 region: CASGVGRADTQYF. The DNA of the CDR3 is TGTGCCAGCGGTGTCGGCCGGGCAGATACGCAGTATTTT.

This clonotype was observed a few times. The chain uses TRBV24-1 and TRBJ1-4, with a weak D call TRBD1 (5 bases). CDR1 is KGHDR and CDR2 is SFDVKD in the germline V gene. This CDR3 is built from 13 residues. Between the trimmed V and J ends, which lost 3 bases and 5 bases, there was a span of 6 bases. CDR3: CATSDRDNEKLFF. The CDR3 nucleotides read TGTGCCACCAGTGATCGGGACAATGAAAAACTGTTTTTT.

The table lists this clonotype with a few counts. The CDR3 nucleotides read TGTGCCAGCAGTTTTCCTATGGGCAATCAGCCCCAGCATTTT. Amino acid sequence: CASSFPMGNQPQHF. This chain links TRBV28 with TRBJ1-5; D not resolved. The CDR3 has 14 residues. Trimming left V 3 bases short and J 2 bases short, with 8 bases between. Per the germline V gene, CDR1 is MDHEN and CDR2 is SYDVKM.

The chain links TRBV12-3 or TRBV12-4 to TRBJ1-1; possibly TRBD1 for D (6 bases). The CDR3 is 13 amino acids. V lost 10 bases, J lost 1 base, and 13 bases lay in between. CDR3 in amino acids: CATYRAPNTEAFF. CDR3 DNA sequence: TGTGCCACGTACAGGGCCCCGAACACTGAAGCTTTCTTT.

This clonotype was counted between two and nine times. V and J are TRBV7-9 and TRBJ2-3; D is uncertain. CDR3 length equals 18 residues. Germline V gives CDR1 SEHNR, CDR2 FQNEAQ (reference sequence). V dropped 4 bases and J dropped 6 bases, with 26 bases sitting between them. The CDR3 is CASSSITQPGLPTDTQYF. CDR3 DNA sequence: TGTGCCAGCAGCTCAATCACCCAACCCGGGCTTCCCACGGATACGCAGTATTTT.

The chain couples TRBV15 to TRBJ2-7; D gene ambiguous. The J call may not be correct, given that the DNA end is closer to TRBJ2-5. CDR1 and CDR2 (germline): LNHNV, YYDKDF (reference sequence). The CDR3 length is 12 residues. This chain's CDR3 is CATSRVRGTQYF. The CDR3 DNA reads TGTGCCACCAGCAGAGTGCGAGGGACCCAGTACTTC.